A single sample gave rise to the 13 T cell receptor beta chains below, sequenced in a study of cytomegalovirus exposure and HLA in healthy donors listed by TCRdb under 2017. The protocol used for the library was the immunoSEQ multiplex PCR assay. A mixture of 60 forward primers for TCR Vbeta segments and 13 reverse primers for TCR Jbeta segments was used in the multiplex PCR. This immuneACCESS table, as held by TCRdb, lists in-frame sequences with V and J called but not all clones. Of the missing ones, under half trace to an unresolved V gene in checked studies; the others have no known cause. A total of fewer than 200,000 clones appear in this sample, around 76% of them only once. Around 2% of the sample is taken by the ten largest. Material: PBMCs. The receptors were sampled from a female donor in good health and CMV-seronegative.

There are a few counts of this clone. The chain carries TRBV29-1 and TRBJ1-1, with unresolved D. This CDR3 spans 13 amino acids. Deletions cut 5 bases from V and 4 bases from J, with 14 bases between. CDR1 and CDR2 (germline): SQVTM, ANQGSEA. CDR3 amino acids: CSVQGRKGTEAFF. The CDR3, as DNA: TGCAGCGTTCAAGGGAGGAAAGGCACTGAAGCTTTCTTT.

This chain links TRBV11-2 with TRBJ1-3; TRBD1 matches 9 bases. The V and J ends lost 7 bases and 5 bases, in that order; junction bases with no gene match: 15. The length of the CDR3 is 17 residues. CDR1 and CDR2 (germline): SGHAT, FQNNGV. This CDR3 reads CASNTIPGTGKRNTIYF. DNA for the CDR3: TGTGCCAGCAACACCATTCCCGGGACAGGGAAGCGAAACACCATATATTTT.

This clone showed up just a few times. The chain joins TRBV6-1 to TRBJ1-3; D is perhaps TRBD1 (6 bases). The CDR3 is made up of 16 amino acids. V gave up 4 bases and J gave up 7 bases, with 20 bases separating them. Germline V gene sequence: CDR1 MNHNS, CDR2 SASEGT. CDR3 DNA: TGTGCCAGCAGTGCAGGGGAAACAGGTGCTCGGAACACCATATATTTT. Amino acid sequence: CASSAGETGARNTIYF.

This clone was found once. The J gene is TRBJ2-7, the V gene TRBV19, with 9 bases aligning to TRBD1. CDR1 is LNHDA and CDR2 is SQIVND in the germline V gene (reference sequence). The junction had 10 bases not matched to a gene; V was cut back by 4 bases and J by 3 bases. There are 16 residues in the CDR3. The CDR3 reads CASSREGGTGSYEQYF. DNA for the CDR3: TGTGCCAGTAGTAGGGAAGGGGGGACAGGGAGCTACGAGCAGTACTTC.

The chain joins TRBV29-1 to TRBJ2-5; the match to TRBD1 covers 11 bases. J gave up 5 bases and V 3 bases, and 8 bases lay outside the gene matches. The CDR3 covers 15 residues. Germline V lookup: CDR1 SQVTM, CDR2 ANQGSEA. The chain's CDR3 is CSVDGDRGWGETQYF. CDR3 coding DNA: TGCAGCGTTGATGGGGACAGGGGGTGGGGGGAGACCCAGTACTTC. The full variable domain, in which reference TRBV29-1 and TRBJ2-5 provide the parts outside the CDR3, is SAVISQKPSRDICQRGTSLTIQCQVDSQVTMMFWYRQQPGQSLTLIATANQGSEATYESGFVIDKFPISRPNLTFSTLTVSNMSPEDSSIYLCSVDGDRGWGETQYFGPGTRLLVL.

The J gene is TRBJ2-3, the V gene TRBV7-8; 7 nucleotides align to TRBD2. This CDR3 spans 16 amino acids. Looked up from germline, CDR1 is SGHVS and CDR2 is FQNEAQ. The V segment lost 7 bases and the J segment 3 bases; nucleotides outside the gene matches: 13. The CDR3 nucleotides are TGTGCCAGCACCCCGAAAGGGCGGGAGAGGACAGATACGCAGTATTTT. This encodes CASTPKGRERTDTQYF.

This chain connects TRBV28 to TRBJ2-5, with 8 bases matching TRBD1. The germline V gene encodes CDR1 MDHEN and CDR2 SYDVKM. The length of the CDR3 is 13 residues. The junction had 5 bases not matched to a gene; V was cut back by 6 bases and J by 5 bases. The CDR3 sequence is CASRATGVETQYF. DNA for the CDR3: TGTGCCAGCAGGGCGACAGGGGTGGAGACCCAGTACTTC.

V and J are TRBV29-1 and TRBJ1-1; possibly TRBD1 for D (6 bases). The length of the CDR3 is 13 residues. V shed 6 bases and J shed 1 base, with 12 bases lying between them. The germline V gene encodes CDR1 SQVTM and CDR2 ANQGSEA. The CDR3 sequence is CSVQGQRNTEAFF. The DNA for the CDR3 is TGCAGCGTCCAGGGGCAGAGGAACACTGAAGCTTTCTTT.

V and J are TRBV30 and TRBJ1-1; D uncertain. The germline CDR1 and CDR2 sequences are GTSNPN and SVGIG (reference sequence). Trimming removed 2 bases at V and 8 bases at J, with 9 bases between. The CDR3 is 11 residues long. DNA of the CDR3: TGTGCCTGGAGTATCGTCTCGGAAGCTTTCTTT. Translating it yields CAWSIVSEAFF.

The CDR3 DNA follows: TGCGCCAGCAGTCCGACAGGGAGGAGGACTGAAGCTTTCTTT. Its protein product is CASSPTGRRTEAFF. This chain connects TRBV5-1 to TRBJ1-1; 7 bases match TRBD1. The CDR3 runs 14 residues. Per the germline V gene, CDR1 is SGHRS and CDR2 is YFSETQ. Unmatched junction bases numbered 9, after V lost 5 bases and J lost 5 bases.

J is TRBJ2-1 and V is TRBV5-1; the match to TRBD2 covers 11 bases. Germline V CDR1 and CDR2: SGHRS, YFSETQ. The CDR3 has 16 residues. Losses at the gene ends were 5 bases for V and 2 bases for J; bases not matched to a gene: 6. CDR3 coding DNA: TGCGCCAGCAGAAGACTAGCGGGGTCCCCCTACAATGAGCAGTTCTTC. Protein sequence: CASRRLAGSPYNEQFF.

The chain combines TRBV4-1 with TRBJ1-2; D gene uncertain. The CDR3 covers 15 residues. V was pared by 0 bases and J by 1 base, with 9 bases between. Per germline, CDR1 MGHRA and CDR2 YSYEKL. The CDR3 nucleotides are TGCGCCAGCAGCCAAGATCCGAGGAGTAACTATGGCTACACCTTC. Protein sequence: CASSQDPRSNYGYTF.

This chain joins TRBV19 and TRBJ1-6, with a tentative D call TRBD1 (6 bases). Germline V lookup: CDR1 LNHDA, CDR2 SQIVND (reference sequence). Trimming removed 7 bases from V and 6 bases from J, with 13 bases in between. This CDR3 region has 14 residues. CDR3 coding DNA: TGTGCCAGTAACCCGGACAGAATTAATTCACCCCTCCACTTT. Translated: CASNPDRINSPLHF.